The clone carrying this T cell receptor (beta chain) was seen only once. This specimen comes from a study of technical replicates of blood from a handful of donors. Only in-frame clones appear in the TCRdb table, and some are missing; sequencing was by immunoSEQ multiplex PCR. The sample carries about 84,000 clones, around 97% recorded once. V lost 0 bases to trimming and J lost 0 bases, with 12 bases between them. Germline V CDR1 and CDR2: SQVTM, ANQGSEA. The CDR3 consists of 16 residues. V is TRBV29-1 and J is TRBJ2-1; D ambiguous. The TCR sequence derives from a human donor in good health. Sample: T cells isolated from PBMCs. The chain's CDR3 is CSVEDPRHSSYNEQFF. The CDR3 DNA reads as TGCAGCGTTGAAGATCCGCGACACAGCTCCTACAATGAGCAGTTCTTC.